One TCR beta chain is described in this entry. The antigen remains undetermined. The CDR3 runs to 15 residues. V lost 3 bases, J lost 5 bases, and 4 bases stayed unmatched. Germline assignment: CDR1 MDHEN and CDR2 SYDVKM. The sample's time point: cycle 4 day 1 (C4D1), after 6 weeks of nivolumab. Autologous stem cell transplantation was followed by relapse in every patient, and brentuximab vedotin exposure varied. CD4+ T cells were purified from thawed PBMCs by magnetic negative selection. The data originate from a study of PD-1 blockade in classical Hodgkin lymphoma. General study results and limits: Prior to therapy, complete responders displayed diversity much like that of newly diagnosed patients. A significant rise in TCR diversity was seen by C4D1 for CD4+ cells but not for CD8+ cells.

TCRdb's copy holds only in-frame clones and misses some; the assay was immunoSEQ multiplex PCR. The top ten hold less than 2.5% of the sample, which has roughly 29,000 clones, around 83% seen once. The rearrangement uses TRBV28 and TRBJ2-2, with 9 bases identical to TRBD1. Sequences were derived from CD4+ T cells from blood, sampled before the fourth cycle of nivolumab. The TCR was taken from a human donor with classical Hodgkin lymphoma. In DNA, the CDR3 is TGTGCCAGCAGTTTGGCGGGACAGGGAACCGGGGAGCTGTTTTTT. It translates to CASSLAGQGTGELFF.